This paragraph reports one T cell receptor beta chain. What it recognizes is unknown. V was clipped by 4 bases and J by 2 bases; unmatched bases: 9. CDR1 and CDR2 from the germline V gene are SGHKS and YYEKEE (reference sequence). The CDR3 has 17 amino acids. The repertoire was sequenced with immunoSEQ multiplex PCR; TCRdb's copy has only in-frame clones and lacks some. This table has 72,000 or so clones, roughly 85% appearing once. This entry belongs to a study of T cell responses to AZD1222 COVID-19 vaccine. Study in general: Second-dose groups at about 4 or about 12 weeks were pooled.

General study findings and limits: The study sampled repertoires only after the peak T cell response. Donors in the cohort were predominantly white British and more often female, and clonal diversity was possibly underestimated.

The sequencing used peripheral blood, collected on day 0 of AZD1222 vaccination. The sequence derives from an adult in good health. The chain combines TRBV5-5 with TRBJ2-6, with 7 bases identical to TRBD1. The CDR3 loop reads CASSTSTDRAGANVLTF. The CDR3 DNA is TGTGCCAGCAGCACATCCACCGACAGGGCTGGGGCCAACGTCCTGACTTTC.